The 28 T cell receptor beta chains below all came from one sample that was sequenced in a study of T cell changes during pregnancy in multiple sclerosis. Produced via immunoSEQ multiplex PCR; TCRdb's table is partial and in-frame only. The sample includes about 36,000 clones, around 90% of them seen just once. This specimen consisted of CD4+ T cells from peripheral blood mononuclear cells, obtained in the first trimester of pregnancy. The receptors derive from a female donor with multiple sclerosis, enrolled in a pregnancy study.

This CDR3 is CASSPSLGPSDEQFF. CDR3 in DNA: TGTGCCAGCTCACCGAGCCTGGGCCCTTCGGATGAGCAGTTCTTC. The V call is TRBV18, the J call TRBJ2-1; no definite D call. The length of the CDR3 is 15 residues. V lost 3 bases to trimming and J lost 8 bases, with 17 bases between them. Germline V gene lookup returns CDR1 KGHSH and CDR2 LQKENI.

The chain joins TRBV6-1 to TRBJ1-6; no clear D gene. The CDR3 is 15 amino acids. CDR1 and CDR2 (germline): MNHNS, SASEGT. The V end was cut by 4 bases, the J end by 6 bases, with 13 bases between. Here the CDR3 DNA reads TGTGCCAGCAGTGTGGCAGGAACTCCTAATTCACCCCTCCACTTT. Translating it yields CASSVAGTPNSPLHF.

The chain uses TRBV19 and TRBJ1-2; 8 positions agree with TRBD1. The J segment lost 2 bases and the V segment lost 6 bases, leaving 5 bases of the junction unmatched. The CDR3 is 14 amino acids. The germline CDR1 and CDR2 sequences are LNHDA and SQIVND (reference sequence). The CDR3 sequence is CASSGQGANYGYTF. Written as DNA, the CDR3 is TGTGCCAGTAGCGGACAGGGTGCCAACTATGGCTACACCTTC.

The chain combines TRBV11-3 with TRBJ2-3, with 10 bases identical to TRBD1. Per the germline V gene, CDR1 is SGHNT and CDR2 is YENEEA. Unmatched junction bases numbered 13, after V lost 5 bases and J lost 8 bases. The CDR3 loop spans 16 amino acids. CDR3 sequence: CASSDKTGGPSGTQYF. The CDR3 coding sequence is TGTGCCAGCAGCGACAAGACAGGGGGCCCGAGTGGTACGCAGTATTTT.

The chain has TRBV13 and TRBJ1-1; tentatively, D is TRBD1 (6 bases). CDR3 size: 16 residues. Trimming took 5 bases from V and 4 from J, leaving 20 bases between them. CDR1 is PRHDT and CDR2 is FYEKMQ in the germline V gene (reference sequence). CDR3 in amino acids: CASSARRGAGVTEAFF. The CDR3 DNA sequence: TGTGCCAGCAGCGCACGCCGGGGGGCTGGAGTCACTGAAGCTTTCTTT.

The rearrangement joins TRBV6-1 to TRBJ2-5; 9 bases agree with TRBD1. The J call may be incorrect, as the DNA end agrees better with TRBJ2-7. This CDR3 has 15 amino acids. Looked up from germline, CDR1 is MNHNS and CDR2 is SASEGT. The CDR3, as DNA: TGTGCCAGCAGAACGGACAGGGGAAGTTCCTACGAGCAGTACTTC. Translated, it gives CASRTDRGSSYEQYF.

This clone was seen just once. This sequence joins TRBV5-6 and TRBJ2-7; 9 bases align to TRBD2. From germline, CDR1 is SGHDT and CDR2 YYEEEE. Trimming took 0 bases from V and 4 from J; bases not matched to a gene: 8. This CDR3 comprises 16 residues. The CDR3 DNA sequence: TGTGCCAGCAGCTTGGTTGGTAGCGGGAGTTTATACGAGCAGTACTTC. Amino acid sequence: CASSLVGSGSLYEQYF. Full variable domain (remainder filled in from reference TRBV5-6 and TRBJ2-7): DAGVTQSPTHLIKTRGQQVTLRCSPKSGHDTVSWYQQALGQGPQFIFQYYEEEERQRGNFPDRFSGHQFPNYSSELNVNALLLGDSALYLCASSLVGSGSLYEQYFGPGTRLTVT.

The genes are TRBV7-8 and TRBJ1-4; TRBD1 matches at 7 bases. The germline CDR1 and CDR2 sequences are SGHVS and FQNEAQ. CDR3 length equals 16 residues. V shed 5 bases, J shed 0 bases, and the junction held 6 bases outside the gene matches. The CDR3 spells CASSRGQGATNEKLFF. In nucleotides, the CDR3 is TGTGCCAGCAGCCGGGGTCAGGGGGCAACTAATGAAAAACTGTTTTTT.

The gene calls are TRBV4-2 and TRBJ2-1, with D perhaps TRBD1 (5 bases). Germline CDR1 LGHNA, CDR2 YNFKEQ. Trimming pared 4 bases from V and 6 bases from J, leaving 13 bases between. The CDR3 has 14 amino acids. The CDR3 coding sequence is TGTGCCAGCAGCCCAACCGACAGATTCAATGAGCAGTTCTTC. Its protein product is CASSPTDRFNEQFF.

J is TRBJ1-4 and V is TRBV6-1, with D possibly being TRBD1 (5 bases). CDR1 is MNHNS and CDR2 is SASEGT in the germline V gene. Trimming removed 6 bases from V and 5 bases from J, with 13 bases in between. This CDR3 is built from 14 residues. The CDR3 is CASSLGLVNEKLFF. CDR3 nucleotides: TGTGCCAGCAGCCTGGGACTCGTAAATGAAAAACTGTTTTTT.

The CDR3 sequence is CASSLSGGPPETQYF. CDR3 in DNA: TGTGCCAGCAGCTTGTCGGGGGGCCCGCCAGAGACCCAGTACTTC. The chain combines TRBV7-2 with TRBJ2-5; weak D call: TRBD2 (7 bases). The CDR3 covers 15 residues. The V gene lost 3 bases and the J gene lost 4 bases, with 15 bases spanning the gap. Germline values: CDR1 SGHTA, CDR2 FQGNSA.

This clone was seen once. The rearrangement links TRBV30 to TRBJ2-3, with 15 bases lining up with TRBD2. This CDR3 contains 15 residues. V lost 3 bases to trimming and J lost 6 bases; unmatched junction nucleotides: 4. The V gene's germline CDR1 is GTSNPN and CDR2 SVGIG (reference sequence). DNA for the CDR3: TGTGCCTGGAGCTGGACTAGCGGGGGGGCCGATACGCAGTATTTT. Translated: CAWSWTSGGADTQYF.

The chain combines TRBV5-6 with TRBJ2-7; D might be TRBD1 (6 bases). The CDR3 runs to 16 residues. Germline CDR1 reads SGHDT; CDR2 reads YYEEEE. The V end was cut by 1 base, the J end by 2 bases, with 16 bases between. The CDR3 sequence: CASSLIGQGWAYEQYF. The CDR3 coding sequence is TGTGCCAGCAGCTTGATCGGGCAGGGGTGGGCCTACGAGCAGTACTTC.

This clone was counted once. V gene TRBV5-1 combines with J gene TRBJ2-2, with D tentatively TRBD1 (6 bases). CDR3 length: 14 residues. In germline, CDR1 is SGHRS, CDR2 YFSETQ. Trimming removed 5 bases at V and 4 bases at J, with 12 bases between. The chain's CDR3 is CASSRVGGTGELFF. Here the CDR3 DNA reads TGCGCCAGCAGTCGAGTAGGGGGCACCGGGGAGCTGTTTTTT.

This chain joins TRBV9 and TRBJ1-2; no clear D. Germline V lookup: CDR1 SGDLS, CDR2 YYNGEE. This CDR3 spans 11 amino acids. V dropped 3 bases and J dropped 13 bases, with 13 bases sitting between them. The CDR3 DNA sequence: TGTGCCAGCAGCGCCTTCGGGTTAGTCACCTTC. It encodes CASSAFGLVTF.

The chain links TRBV30 to TRBJ2-5; 12 nucleotides line up with TRBD2. The CDR3 loop spans 15 amino acids. With 3 bases clipped from V and 5 bases from J, the junction kept 7 bases outside the gene matches. Germline-derived CDR1 and CDR2 are GTSNPN and SVGIG (reference sequence). The CDR3 DNA reads TGTGCCTGGAGCCTAGCGGGGGGGCCGCGGGAGACCCAGTACTTC. Its protein product is CAWSLAGGPRETQYF.

The chain uses TRBV4-1 and TRBJ1-1; D call uncertain. V gave up 2 bases and J gave up 4 bases, with 17 bases separating them. There are 16 residues in the CDR3. From germline, CDR1 is MGHRA and CDR2 YSYEKL. The CDR3 nucleotides are TGCGCCAGCAGCCAATACCTGATTGAGATCGGCACTGAAGCTTTCTTT. It encodes CASSQYLIEIGTEAFF.

This chain joins TRBV5-6 and TRBJ2-2; TRBD1 matches at 7 bases. CDR1 and CDR2 from the germline V gene are SGHDT and YYEEEE. CDR3 length: 15 residues. V trimming: 2 bases; J trimming: 4 bases; junction bases outside the gene matches: 5. CDR3 DNA: TGTGCCAGCAGCTTTGGCTCAGGGGGCACCGGGGAGCTGTTTTTT. It codes for CASSFGSGGTGELFF.

The chain has TRBV5-1 and TRBJ1-2; TRBD1 matches 7 bases. Germline CDR1 is SGHRS and CDR2 is YFSETQ. The CDR3 spans 16 residues. The trim removed 4 bases at V and 0 bases at J, leaving 9 bases unmatched. This CDR3 is CASSPYRGQSNYGYTF. The CDR3 nucleotides are TGCGCCAGCAGCCCATACCGGGGACAGTCTAACTATGGCTACACCTTC.

The chain combines TRBV30 with TRBJ1-2, with D unresolved. The CDR3 spans 12 residues. The germline CDR1 and CDR2 sequences are GTSNPN and SVGIG (reference sequence). Trimming took 1 base from V and 2 from J, leaving 5 bases between them. As DNA, the CDR3 is TGTGCCTGGAGTGGGGCGAACTATGGCTACACCTTC. Translation: CAWSGANYGYTF. The variable domain in full, with the rest retrieved from reference TRBV30 and TRBJ1-2, is SQTIHQWPATLVQPVGSPLSLECTVEGTSNPNLYWYRQAAGRGLQLLFYSVGIGQISSEVPQNLSASRPQDRQFILSSKKLLLSDSGFYLCAWSGANYGYTFGSGTRLTVV.

The chain joins TRBV10-3 to TRBJ2-2; TRBD2 is a possible D gene (6 bases). CDR1 is ENHRY and CDR2 is SYGVKD in the germline V gene. Trimming pared 5 bases from V and 7 bases from J, leaving 8 bases between. The length of the CDR3 is 12 residues. CDR3 nucleotides: TGTGCCATCAGTCCCGGGGGCGGGGAGCTGTTTTTT. It specifies CAISPGGGELFF.

The V call is TRBV28, the J call TRBJ1-2, with 8 bases lining up with TRBD1. The germline gives CDR1 MDHEN, CDR2 SYDVKM. CDR3 length: 15 residues. With V trimmed by 5 bases and J by 4 bases, 9 bases remained unmatched. This CDR3 reads CASSPSDRVSYGYTF. For the CDR3, the DNA is TGTGCCAGCAGTCCTTCGGACAGGGTTAGCTATGGCTACACCTTC.

This clone was observed a single time. The chain couples TRBV18 to TRBJ1-4, with 10 bases matching TRBD1. Looked up from germline, CDR1 is KGHSH and CDR2 is LQKENI. The CDR3 runs to 14 residues. The junction had 3 bases not matched to a gene; V was cut back by 3 bases and J by 8 bases. Written as DNA, the CDR3 is TGTGCCAGCTCACCGGGGACAGGGGACGAAAAACTGTTTTTT. It encodes CASSPGTGDEKLFF.

This clone has more than one count but fewer than ten. V and J are TRBV7-6 and TRBJ1-1; perhaps TRBD1 as D (5 bases). This CDR3 contains 17 residues. The germline V and J ends were trimmed by 2 bases and 4 bases, with 20 bases remaining between them. Per germline, CDR1 SGHVS and CDR2 FNYEAQ. CDR3 sequence (DNA): TGTGCCAGCAGCTTATTAACCGCCTGGGGGGAGGGCACTGAAGCTTTCTTT. It yields the protein CASSLLTAWGEGTEAFF.

The V and J genes are TRBV10-2 and TRBJ1-4, with 9 bases that match TRBD1. Germline V gene lookup returns CDR1 WSHSY and CDR2 SAAADI. V was clipped by 7 bases and J by 10 bases; unmatched bases: 10. CDR3 length: 14 residues. The DNA for the CDR3 is TGCGCCAGCACCCCGGGACAGGGTCGAGGAAAACTGTTTTTT. Protein product: CASTPGQGRGKLFF.

V usage is TRBV19 and J usage is TRBJ2-1, with 7 bases aligning to TRBD2. V was pared by 5 bases and J by 7 bases, with 8 bases of the junction left unmatched. The CDR3 length is 14 residues. Germline V gene data show CDR1 as LNHDA and CDR2 as SQIVND (reference sequence). The CDR3 is CASSFLTSANEQFF. The CDR3 nucleotides read TGTGCCAGTAGTTTCTTAACTAGCGCGAATGAGCAGTTCTTC.

This clone was recorded once. The chain recombines TRBV7-3 with TRBJ1-5, with TRBD1 identical over 7 bases. The CDR3 covers 13 residues. V shed 8 bases, J shed 7 bases, and the junction held 8 bases outside the gene matches. Germline loops: CDR1 SGHTA, CDR2 FQGTGA. The CDR3 region is CASVGTVFQPQHF. As DNA, the CDR3 is TGTGCCAGCGTGGGGACAGTTTTCCAGCCCCAGCATTTT.

This chain links TRBV7-9 with TRBJ2-7; 11 bases map to TRBD2. J lost 2 bases, V lost 8 bases, and 2 bases had no gene match. The CDR3 length is 13 residues. Germline V CDR1 and CDR2: SEHNR, FQNEAQ (reference sequence). CDR3 region: CASETSGTYEQYF. The DNA for the CDR3 is TGTGCCAGCGAGACTAGCGGGACCTACGAGCAGTACTTC.